This TCR beta chain stems from a study of CD8+ T cells in alopecia areata. Study-wide background: Tofacitinib administration persisted for 6 to 18 months, succeeded by 6 months off drug.

Using a FACSAria, the CD4+ and CD8+ T cells were sorted from the PBMCs. Isolated RNA was reverse transcribed into cDNA used as the sequencing template. The table came from immunoSEQ multiplex PCR; TCRdb's copy has only in-frame clones and leaves some out. Of 160,000 or so clones listed, around half are singletons. Trimming removed 0 bases from V and 16 bases from J, with 19 bases in between. This CDR3 has 14 residues. Germline CDR1 SGHTS, CDR2 YDEGEE. This TCR came from a human donor with alopecia areata. The chain recombines TRBV5-8 with TRBJ1-4; D is unresolved. The source was CD8+ T cells sorted from blood, collected at week 0. The DNA of the CDR3 is TGTGCCAGCAGCTTGGAGGTTGGCGGCCTCAACGGGTTTTTT. Its protein product is CASSLEVGGLNGFF.